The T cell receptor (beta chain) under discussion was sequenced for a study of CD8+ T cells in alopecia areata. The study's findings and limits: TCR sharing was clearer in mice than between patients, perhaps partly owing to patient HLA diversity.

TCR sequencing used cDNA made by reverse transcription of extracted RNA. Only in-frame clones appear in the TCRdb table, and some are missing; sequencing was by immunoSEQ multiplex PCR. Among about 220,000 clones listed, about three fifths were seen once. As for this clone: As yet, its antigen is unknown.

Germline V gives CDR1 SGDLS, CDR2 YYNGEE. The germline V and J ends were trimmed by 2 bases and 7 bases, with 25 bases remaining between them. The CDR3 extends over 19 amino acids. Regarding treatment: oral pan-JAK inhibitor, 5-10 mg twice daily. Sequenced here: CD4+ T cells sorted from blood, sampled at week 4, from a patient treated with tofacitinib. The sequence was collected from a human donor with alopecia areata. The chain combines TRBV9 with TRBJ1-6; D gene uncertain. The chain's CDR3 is CASSVSTSTGHPENSPLHF. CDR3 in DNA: TGTGCCAGCAGCGTCTCCACCTCAACCGGGCATCCGGAGAATTCACCCCTCCACTTT.